Detailed here is one TCR beta chain. The specificity of this receptor is unknown. No base qualities exist here, and no much larger clone lies one base off it. The data were obtained in a study of blood T cell repertoires in COVID-19 (dated by TCRdb to 2018 to 2020). Background for the entire study: Samples covering the acute and convalescent phases of COVID-19 were provided by collaborators in the United States, Italy and Spain. The prospective study material was composed of cDNA or gDNA derived from T cells, B-cell-depleted T cells, or PBMCs. Subjects who had been exposed to COVID-19, were actively infected with it, or had recovered from it provided the deeply sampled blood TCRbeta repertoires that made up the dataset. A freely available public database, intended as a resource for researchers studying the immune response to SARS-CoV-2, is where the repertoires were released. Samples were obtained from the ongoing ImmuneRACE study (first 160 participants) and from about 1,300 subjects provided by 6 global collaborators. Sample metadata almost always included a de-identified subject ID, COVID-19 status, age in years and sex. HLA class I and class II types, where available, came from metadata supplied by the sample provider rather than from assay-based typing.

Broad study findings and their caveats: The amount of clinical and demographic metadata varied by source and participant and was provided uncurated.

One collaborating source in Seattle enrolled patients while the patients were actively infected and followed the patients over time throughout the course of disease. Collaborating institutions collected whole blood in K2EDTA tubes following their own protocols. For TCRbeta analysis, collaborators shipped samples in one of three forms: frozen whole blood, isolated PBMCs, or DNA extracted from either of those sample types. Sequences SNHLY (CDR1) and FYNNEI (CDR2) are obtained from the germline V gene. The CDR3 sequence holds 13 residues, the cysteine and phenylalanine included. Only CDR3 DNA is held: 39 bases, read in frame from base 1. Trimming removed 8 bases from V and 7 bases from J, leaving 17 bases between the germline ends. TCRbeta CDR3 regions were amplified from genomic DNA using the immunoSEQ Assay, a bias-controlled multiplex PCR. The original pipeline was this. The number of nucleated cells in each sample was estimated by amplification of reference gene primers within the assay. To quantify the absolute abundance of each unique TCRbeta CDR3 rearrangement, sequence reads were collapsed and filtered. Productive Simpson clonality was computed per sample as the square root of Simpson's diversity index over productive rearrangements. TCRdb retrieved this table from immuneACCESS and kept in-frame rearrangements only. Not all clones are present; in checked studies, unresolved V genes account for under half, and no reason is known for the remainder. That table furnishes V, J and clone size, whereas the DNA furnished D and trimming. Counted in this sample were a few hundred thousand clones; roughly 90% of them appeared once. Around 3% of the sample comes from the top ten.

The clonotype originates from a woman aged 30 to 39 with COVID-19, enrolled during active disease. Sequencing used peripheral blood. In this chain, TRBV2 is recombined with TRBJ2-5, and possibly TRBD2, on 6 matching bases. The nucleotides read TGTGCCAGCCGACTAGGCGTAGTGGGGACCCAGTACTTC. It specifies CASRLGVVGTQYF.